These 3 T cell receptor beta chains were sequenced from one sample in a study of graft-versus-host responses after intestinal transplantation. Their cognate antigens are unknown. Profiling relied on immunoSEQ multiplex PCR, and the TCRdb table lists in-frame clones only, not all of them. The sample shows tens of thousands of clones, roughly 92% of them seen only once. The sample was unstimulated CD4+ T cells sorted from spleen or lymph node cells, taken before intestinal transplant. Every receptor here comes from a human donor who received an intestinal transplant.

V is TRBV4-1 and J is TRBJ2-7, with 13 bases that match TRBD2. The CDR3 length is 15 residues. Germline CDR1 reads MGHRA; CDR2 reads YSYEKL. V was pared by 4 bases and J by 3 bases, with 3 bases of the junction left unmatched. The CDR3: CASSLGTSGIYEQYF. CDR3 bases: TGCGCCAGCAGCCTCGGGACTAGCGGGATCTACGAGCAGTACTTC.

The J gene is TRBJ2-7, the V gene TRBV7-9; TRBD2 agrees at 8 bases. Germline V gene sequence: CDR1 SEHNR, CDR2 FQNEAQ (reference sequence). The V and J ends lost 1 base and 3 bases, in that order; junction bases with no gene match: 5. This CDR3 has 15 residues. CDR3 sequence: CASSLGGRRYYEQYF. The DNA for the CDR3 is TGTGCCAGCAGCTTAGGCGGGAGGCGCTACTACGAGCAGTACTTC. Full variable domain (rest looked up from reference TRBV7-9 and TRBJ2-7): DTGVSQNPRHKITKRGQNVTFRCDPISEHNRLYWYRQTLGQGPEFLTYFQNEAQLEKSRLLSDRFSAERPKGSFSTLEIQRTEQGDSAMYLCASSLGGRRYYEQYFGPGTRLTVT.

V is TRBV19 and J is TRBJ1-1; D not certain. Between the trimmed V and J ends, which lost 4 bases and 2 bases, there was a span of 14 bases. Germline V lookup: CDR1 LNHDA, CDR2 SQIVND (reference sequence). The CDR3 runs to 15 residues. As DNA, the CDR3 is TGTGCCAGTAGTAATCCTAGGGTGAGTAACACTGAAGCTTTCTTT. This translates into CASSNPRVSNTEAFF.